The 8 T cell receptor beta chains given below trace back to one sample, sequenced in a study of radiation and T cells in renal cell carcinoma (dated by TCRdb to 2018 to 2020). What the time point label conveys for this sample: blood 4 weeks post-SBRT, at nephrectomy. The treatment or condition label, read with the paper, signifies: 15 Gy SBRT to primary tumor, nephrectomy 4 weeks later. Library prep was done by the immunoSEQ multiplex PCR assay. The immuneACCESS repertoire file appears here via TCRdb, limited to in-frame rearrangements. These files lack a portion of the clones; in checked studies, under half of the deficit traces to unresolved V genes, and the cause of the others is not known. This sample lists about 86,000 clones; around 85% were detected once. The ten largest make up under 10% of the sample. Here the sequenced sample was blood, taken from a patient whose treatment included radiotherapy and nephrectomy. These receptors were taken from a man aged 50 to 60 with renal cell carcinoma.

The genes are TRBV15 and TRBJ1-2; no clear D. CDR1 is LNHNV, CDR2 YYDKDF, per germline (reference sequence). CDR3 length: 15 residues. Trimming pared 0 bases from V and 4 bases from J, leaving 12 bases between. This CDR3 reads CATSRDPGFGYGYTF. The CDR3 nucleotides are TGTGCCACCAGCAGAGATCCGGGGTTCGGCTATGGCTACACCTTC.

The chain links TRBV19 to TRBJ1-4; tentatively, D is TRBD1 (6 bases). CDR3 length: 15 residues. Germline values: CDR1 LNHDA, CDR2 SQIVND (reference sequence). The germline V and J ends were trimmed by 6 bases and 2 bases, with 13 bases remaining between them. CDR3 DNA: TGTGCCAGTAGCCTAACAGGGCCGACTAATGAAAAACTGTTTTTT. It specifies CASSLTGPTNEKLFF.

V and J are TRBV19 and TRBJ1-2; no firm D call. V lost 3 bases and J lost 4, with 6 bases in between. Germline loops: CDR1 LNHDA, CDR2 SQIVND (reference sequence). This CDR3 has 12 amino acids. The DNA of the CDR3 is TGTGCCAGTAGTATGAGTGCCTATGGCTACACCTTC. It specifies CASSMSAYGYTF.

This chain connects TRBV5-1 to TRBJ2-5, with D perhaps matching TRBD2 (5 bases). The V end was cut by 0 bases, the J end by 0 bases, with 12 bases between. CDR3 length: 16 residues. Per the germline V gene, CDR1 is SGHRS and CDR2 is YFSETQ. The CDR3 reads CASSLVDLANQETQYF. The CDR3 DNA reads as TGCGCCAGCAGCTTGGTTGATCTAGCCAACCAAGAGACCCAGTACTTC.

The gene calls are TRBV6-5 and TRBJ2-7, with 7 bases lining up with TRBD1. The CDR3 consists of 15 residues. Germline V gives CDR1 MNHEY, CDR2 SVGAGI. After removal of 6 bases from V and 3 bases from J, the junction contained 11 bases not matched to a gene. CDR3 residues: CASRSSSGTVYEQYF. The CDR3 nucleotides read TGTGCCAGCAGATCATCCTCCGGGACAGTCTACGAGCAGTACTTC.

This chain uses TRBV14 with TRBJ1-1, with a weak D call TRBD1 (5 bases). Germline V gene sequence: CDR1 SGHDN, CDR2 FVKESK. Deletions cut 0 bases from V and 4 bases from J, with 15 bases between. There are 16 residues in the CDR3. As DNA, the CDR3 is TGTGCCAGCAGCCAAGAATGGGGGACTTTAGGCACTGAAGCTTTCTTT. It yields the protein CASSQEWGTLGTEAFF.

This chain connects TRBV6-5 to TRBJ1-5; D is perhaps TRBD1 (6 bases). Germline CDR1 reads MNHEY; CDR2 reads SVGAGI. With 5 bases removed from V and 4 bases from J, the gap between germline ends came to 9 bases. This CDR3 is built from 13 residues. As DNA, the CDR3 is TGTGCCAGCAGTGAACAGGGAAATCAGCCCCAGCATTTT. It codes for CASSEQGNQPQHF.

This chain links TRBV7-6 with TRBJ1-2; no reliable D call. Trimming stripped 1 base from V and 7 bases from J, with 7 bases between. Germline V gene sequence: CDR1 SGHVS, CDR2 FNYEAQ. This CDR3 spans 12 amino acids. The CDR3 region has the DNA TGTGCCAGCAGCTTAGATGCTGTTGGCTACACCTTC. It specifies CASSLDAVGYTF.